This entry describes one T cell receptor (beta chain). This CDR3 contains 13 residues. Germline assignment: CDR1 SNHLY and CDR2 FYNNEI. V was pared by 8 bases and J by 6 bases, with 14 bases between. In terms of age and location, participants ranged from roughly 18 to 95 years and lived in about two dozen US areas. Self-reported history from a screening survey and questionnaire set each donor's cohort. This specimen comes from a study of blood T cell repertoires in COVID-19. Turning to the study itself: Samples representing acute and convalescent COVID-19 were sourced from the United States, Italy and Spain. T cells, B-cell-depleted T cells, or PBMCs supplied cDNA or gDNA.

Produced via immunoSEQ multiplex PCR; TCRdb's table is partial and in-frame only. The sample carries about 140,000 clones, 84% recorded once. The chain carries TRBV2 and TRBJ2-1, with D tentatively TRBD2 (6 bases). Sequencing was carried out using PBMCs or T cells enriched from blood (not recorded which). This TCR derives from a woman in her forties or fifties with acute COVID-19. CDR3 sequence: CASRRDSTNEQFF. The CDR3 DNA reads TGTGCCAGCCGACGGGACTCCACCAATGAGCAGTTCTTC.